One sample yielded the 21 T cell receptor beta chains listed below, sequenced in a study of tissue T cells after allogeneic stem cell transplantation. Sequenced by immunoSEQ multiplex PCR; TCRdb stores in-frame clones only, minus some. Of 20,000 to 25,000 clones in the sample, almost 70% were seen once. Sequencing was performed on blood. These receptors came from a female BALB/c mouse in good health. As its MHC haplotype, the strain has H2-d.

Regarding this clone: All gene names here are mouse names. The CDR3 loop reads CASSNRGANSDYTF. CDR3 DNA (partial): TGTGCCAGCAGCAACAGGGGGGCAAACTCCGACTACACC. The rearrangement uses TRBV4 and TRBJ1-2; TRBD1 matches at 8 bases. The CDR3 end falls 1 residue outside the read, so it is completed with the germline J gene. The germline V gene encodes CDR1 LGHDT and CDR2 YNNKQL (reference sequence). The CDR3 covers 14 residues. The junction had 2 bases not matched to a gene; V was cut back by 5 bases and J by 0 bases.

To note about this clone: Gene names and germline match the mouse. The read ends 1 residue shy of where the CDR3 ends; the end is completed using the germline J gene. The chain combines TRBV13-3 with TRBJ1-2; perhaps TRBD1 as D (5 bases). This CDR3 has 16 amino acids. Germline V gene lookup returns CDR1 NNHDY and CDR2 SYVADS. Trimming took off 1 base at V and 3 bases at J, with 16 bases between the two ends. CDR3 DNA (partial): TGTGCCAGCAGTGATCCCCCAGGGAAGGAGGACTCCGACTACACC. As protein: CASSDPPGKEDSDYT. The CDR3, in full, reads CASSDPPGKEDSDYTF.

To note about this clone: Gene names and germline refer to mouse. The read gets to within 1 residue of the CDR3 end, and the germline J gene fills in the rest. The chain combines TRBV5 with TRBJ2-5, with no clear D. Germline CDR1 and CDR2: LGHNA and YNLKQL (reference sequence). V was clipped by 0 bases and J by 2 bases, with 9 bases between them. There are 15 residues in the CDR3. The CDR3 sequence: CASSQEPWPQDTQYF. Partial CDR3 DNA: TGTGCCAGCAGCCAAGAACCCTGGCCCCAAGACACCCAGTAC.

This clone has a handful of counts. Mouse names are used for the genes. Read sequence stops 1 residue before the CDR3 end, and the germline J gene provides the missing end. V is TRBV13-2 and J is TRBJ2-5, with D unclear. V was cut by 3 bases and J by 0 bases, with 5 bases left in between. Germline V CDR1 and CDR2: NNHNN, SYGAGS (reference sequence). This CDR3 is built from 13 residues. CDR3 protein: CASGGDNQDTQYF. CDR3 DNA, as far as it was read: TGTGCCAGCGGTGGTGACAACCAAGACACCCAGTAC.

Points on this clone: Here the gene names and germline are mouse. The CDR3 is cut off 1 residue early in the read; its end comes from the germline J gene. The V call is TRBV24, the J call TRBJ1-4; 8 bases agree with TRBD1. Looked up from germline, CDR1 is KGHTA and CDR2 is FRNEEI. The CDR3 is made up of 15 amino acids. The junction had 8 bases not matched to a gene; V was cut back by 7 bases and J by 4 bases. Incomplete CDR3 DNA: TGTGCCAGCACCACCCGGGACAGGAACAACGAAAGATTATTT. Translated, it gives CASTTRDRNNERLF. The whole CDR3 sequence reads CASTTRDRNNERLFF.

About this clone: The genes are named according to mouse. The read finishes 1 residue shy of the CDR3 end, and the germline J gene is used to complete it. J is TRBJ1-1 and V is TRBV20; the D gene is possibly TRBD1 (6 bases). This CDR3 is 14 amino acids long. Germline CDR1 reads GFQATS; CDR2 reads STVNSAI. Trimming took off 0 bases at V and 0 bases at J, with 8 bases between the two ends. The CDR3 reads CGARDPGANTEVFF. Partial CDR3 DNA: TGTGGTGCTAGGGATCCAGGGGCAAACACAGAAGTCTTC.

On this clone: Each gene name is a mouse one. With the read ending 1 residue before the CDR3 end, the germline J gene is used to fill in that end. The V and J genes are TRBV14 and TRBJ2-1; TRBD2 is a possible D gene (5 bases). Trimming cost V 1 base and J 7 bases, with 9 bases left between them. Looked up from germline, CDR1 is SGHDT and CDR2 is FRDEAV. The CDR3 has 13 residues. CDR3 in amino acids: CASSFQPGAEQFF. Partial CDR3 DNA: TGTGCCAGCAGTTTCCAGCCTGGGGCTGAGCAGTTC.

As regards this clone: Gene names are the mouse ones. The observed sequence ends 1 residue before the CDR3 terminus, with the missing tail filled in from the germline J gene. The V gene is TRBV2, the J gene TRBJ2-3, with unresolved D. Germline V gene sequence: CDR1 LGHNA, CDR2 YSYQKL. CDR3 length: 16 amino acids. The V end lost 0 bases, the J end lost 0 bases, and 10 bases lay between the germline ends. The CDR3 here is CASSQDRSSSAETLYF. The CDR3 DNA, read in part, is TGTGCCAGCAGCCAAGATCGGTCTTCTAGTGCAGAAACGCTGTAT.

Comments on this clone: The genes and germline here are from mouse. The read finishes 1 residue shy of the CDR3 end, and the germline J gene is used to complete it. V usage is TRBV13-2 and J usage is TRBJ1-1, with 8 bases fitting TRBD1. Unmatched junction bases numbered 1, after V lost 0 bases and J lost 0 bases. The CDR3 is 15 residues long. The germline CDR1 and CDR2 sequences are NNHNN and SYGAGS (reference sequence). CDR3 sequence: CASGDVGQANTEVFF. The part of the CDR3 DNA that was read is TGTGCCAGCGGTGATGTGGGACAGGCAAACACAGAAGTCTTC.

A few counts support this clone. Germline and genes: mouse. Coverage ceases 1 residue before the CDR3 finishes, and the germline J gene fills in the end. V and J are TRBV20 and TRBJ1-3; the D gene is possibly TRBD1 (6 bases). CDR1 is GFQATS, CDR2 STVNSAI, per germline. With 6 bases removed from V and 0 bases from J, the gap between germline ends came to 12 bases. CDR3 size: 14 residues. This CDR3 reads CGARQALSGNTLYF. The covered CDR3 bases are TGTGGTGCCCGACAGGCCCTTTCTGGAAATACGCTCTAT. The full variable domain, its missing parts supplied by reference TRBV20 and TRBJ1-3, is GALVYQYPRRTICKSGTSMRMECQAVGFQATSVAWYRQSPQKTFELIALSTVNSAIKYEQNFTQEKFPISHPNLSFSSMTVLNAYLEDRGLYLCGARQALSGNTLYFGEGSRLIVV.

Worth noting for this clone: Each gene name is a mouse one. The observed sequence ends 1 residue before the CDR3 terminus, with the missing tail filled in from the germline J gene. This chain connects TRBV19 to TRBJ1-2; no reliable D call. Trimming took off 1 base at V and 2 bases at J, with 6 bases between the two ends. This CDR3 spans 13 amino acids. Germline lookup yields CDR1 FNHDT and CDR2 SITEND (reference sequence). The CDR3 is CASSIKGNSDYTF. The sequenced CDR3 bases are TGTGCCAGCAGTATAAAAGGGAACTCCGACTACACC. The whole variable domain, filled in from reference TRBV19 and TRBJ1-2, reads GGIITQTPKFLIGQEGQKLTLKCQQNFNHDTMYWYRQDSGKGLRLIYYSITENDLQKGDLSEGYDASREKKSSFSLTVTSAQKNEMAVFLCASSIKGNSDYTFGSGTRLLVI.

To note about this clone: Gene labels here are mouse ones. The read terminates 1 residue before the CDR3 end, so the remaining end is supplied by the germline J gene. This sequence joins TRBV4 and TRBJ2-3; tentative D call: TRBD2 (6 bases). Germline-derived CDR1 and CDR2 are LGHDT and YNNKQL (reference sequence). The CDR3 is made up of 15 amino acids. The germline V and J ends were trimmed by 3 bases and 0 bases, with 10 bases remaining between them. Partial CDR3 DNA: TGTGCCAGCAGCTACGGGACTCTTAGTGCAGAAACGCTGTAT. Translation gives CASSYGTLSAETLY. From start to end, the CDR3 is CASSYGTLSAETLYF.

This clone was counted only a few times. Gene names refer to mouse genes. Read sequence stops 1 residue before the CDR3 end, and the germline J gene provides the missing end. This rearrangement joins TRBV13-3 to TRBJ2-4, with D possibly being TRBD2 (6 bases). V was cut by 5 bases and J by 0 bases, with 7 bases left in between. CDR1 and CDR2 (germline): NNHDY, SYVADS. The CDR3 loop spans 13 amino acids. The CDR3 sequence is CASRLGSQNTLYF. Incomplete CDR3 DNA: TGTGCCAGCAGACTGGGTAGTCAAAACACCTTGTAC.

Concerning this clone: The genes and germline here are from mouse. Read data end 1 residue before the CDR3 end; the end is taken from the germline J gene. The J gene is TRBJ2-7, the V gene TRBV13-1, with 10 bases aligning to TRBD1. The V and J ends lost 4 bases and 7 bases, in that order; junction bases with no gene match: 5. Per the germline V gene, CDR1 is NSHNY and CDR2 is SYGAGN. The CDR3 loop spans 13 amino acids. CDR3 DNA (partial): TGTGCCAGCAGTCGGGACAGGGGAGAGGAACAGTAC. Translated, it gives CASSRDRGEEQY. From start to end, the CDR3 is CASSRDRGEEQYF.

In this sample, this clone turned up once. Germline and genes here are mouse. The sequenced fragment ends 1 residue before the CDR3 boundary, so the rest is inferred from the germline J gene. The chain combines TRBV4 with TRBJ1-1; D is perhaps TRBD1 (6 bases). The CDR3 has 14 amino acids. V was clipped by 5 bases and J by 0 bases, with 10 bases between them. CDR1 LGHDT and CDR2 YNNKQL come from the germline V gene (reference sequence). The CDR3 protein is CASSLQGSNTEVFF. The sequenced part of the CDR3 DNA is TGTGCCAGCAGCCTACAGGGTTCAAACACAGAAGTCTTC.

To note about this clone: Each gene name is a mouse one. The read ends 1 residue before the CDR3 terminus; that terminus is restored from the germline J gene. The rearrangement links TRBV2 to TRBJ2-3; 11 bases fit TRBD1. The junction had 5 bases not matched to a gene; V was cut back by 3 bases and J by 0 bases. Germline lookup yields CDR1 LGHNA and CDR2 YSYQKL. This CDR3 region has 17 residues. The DNA read from the CDR3 is TGTGCCAGCAGCCATCCGGGACAGGGGGGTAGTGCAGAAACGCTGTAT. The encoded protein is CASSHPGQGGSAETLY. The CDR3 reads in full as CASSHPGQGGSAETLYF.

On this clone itself: Each gene name is a mouse one. The CDR3 extends 1 residue past the end of the read, so its final part is completed from the germline J gene. The chain carries TRBV2 and TRBJ2-2, with 11 bases aligning to TRBD2. With 2 bases clipped from V and 3 bases from J, the junction kept 2 bases outside the gene matches. This CDR3 has 16 amino acids. Germline assignment: CDR1 LGHNA and CDR2 YSYQKL. CDR3 DNA (partial): TGTGCCAGCAGCCAACCGGGACTGGGGGACACCGGGCAGCTCTAC. This codes for CASSQPGLGDTGQLY. The entire CDR3 sequence reads CASSQPGLGDTGQLYF.

This clone occurred once. The gene names given are mouse names. The missing CDR3 end, 1 residue past where the read stops, is filled in from the germline J gene. The chain has TRBV31 and TRBJ2-1, with TRBD1 matching 10 bases. The J segment lost 6 bases and the V segment lost 2 bases, leaving 7 bases of the junction unmatched. The CDR3 runs 15 residues. Germline lookup yields CDR1 GKSSPN and CDR2 SITVG. CDR3 bases read: TGTGCCTGGAGTTCCCGGACAGGGGGGTTTGCTGAGCAGTTC. Its protein is CAWSSRTGGFAEQF. The full CDR3 protein is CAWSSRTGGFAEQFF.

A note on this clone: Gene names refer to mouse genes. The CDR3 end falls 1 residue outside the read, so it is completed with the germline J gene. This rearrangement joins TRBV5 to TRBJ2-7; D gene ambiguous. This CDR3 contains 15 residues. Germline values: CDR1 LGHNA, CDR2 YNLKQL (reference sequence). Trimming removed 0 bases at V and 0 bases at J, with 9 bases between. The DNA read from the CDR3 is TGTGCCAGCAGCCAAGAGAGGCTGGACTCCTATGAACAGTAC. Translation gives CASSQERLDSYEQY. The whole CDR3 reads CASSQERLDSYEQYF.

This clone has just one count. Mouse germline and gene names are used. The read ends 1 residue shy of where the CDR3 ends; the end is completed using the germline J gene. The chain has TRBV13-1 and TRBJ1-6, with D hard to call. TRBJ1-6 is sorted into the ORF group, with uncertain function. The germline gives CDR1 NSHNY, CDR2 SYGAGN. This CDR3 spans 15 amino acids. Trimming stripped 0 bases from V and 0 bases from J, with 4 bases between. The CDR3 DNA, read in part, is TGTGCCAGCAGTGATGAAAATTCCTATAATTCGCCCCTCTAC. It yields the protein CASSDENSYNSPLY. The entire CDR3 is CASSDENSYNSPLYF.

As regards this clone: These gene names are mouse names. The missing CDR3 end, 1 residue past where the read stops, is filled in from the germline J gene. This rearrangement joins TRBV14 to TRBJ2-3; D is unresolved. Germline V gene lookup returns CDR1 SGHDT and CDR2 FRDEAV. V dropped 0 bases and J dropped 0 bases, with 5 bases sitting between them. The CDR3 sequence is 14 residues long. The part of the CDR3 DNA that was read is TGTGCCAGCAGTTTCTCAGCTAGTGCAGAAACGCTGTAT. Protein sequence: CASSFSASAETLY. The entire CDR3 sequence reads CASSFSASAETLYF.